This T cell receptor beta chain is from a study of CD8+ T cells in alopecia areata. Study-level information: Tofacitinib administration to treated patients was oral, at 5 to 10 mg twice daily.

Points from the study as a whole: Especially in alopecia totalis/universalis, lesional scalp showed greater clonality than normal scalp did.

Alopecia areata patients provided lesional scalp punch biopsies and peripheral blood, both collected for the study. On this clone: Antigen specificity is unknown.

Extraction and reverse transcription of RNA yielded cDNA as the sequencing template. Measured with immunoSEQ multiplex PCR; TCRdb has only the in-frame clones, and not every one. The sample holds around 140,000 clones, about 90% seen once. From germline, CDR1 is SEHNR and CDR2 FQNEAQ (reference sequence). CDR3 length: 12 amino acids. Between the trimmed V and J ends, which lost 8 bases and 3 bases, there was a span of 11 bases. V is TRBV7-9 and J is TRBJ2-7, with D perhaps matching TRBD1 (6 bases). The origin of this receptor is a human donor with alopecia areata. The starting material was CD8+ T cells sorted from blood, obtained at week 0. For the CDR3, the DNA is TGTGCCAGCTTAGGGGGAGACTACGAGCAGTACTTC. It encodes CASLGGDYEQYF.